Listed below are T cell receptor beta chains from one sample, sequenced in a study of blood T cell repertoires in COVID-19. The data were produced by immunoSEQ multiplex PCR, yet TCRdb's version contains in-frame clones alone and is incomplete. The table shows around 250,000 clones, with about 90% occurring only once. The sequencing sample was made of PBMCs or T cells enriched from blood (not recorded which). The receptors come from a human donor in a cohort exposed to, infected with or recovered from COVID-19 (not recorded which). The donor label of this sample is uncertain. The CDR3 runs from the conserved cysteine through the conserved F or W. The order of the fields is V gene, clone size, J gene, D gene, CDR3 DNA, CDR3 protein. A D gene is named only where the DNA matches it firmly. A row's size may be missing; if present it is once, few, many or a size class.

v_gene: TRBV5-1; abundance: NA; j_gene: TRBJ1-4; d_gene: TRBD1; CDR3nt: TGCGCCAGCAGCCGACAGGGGGCGGATAATGAAAAACTGTTTTTT; CDR3aa: CASSRQGADNEKLFF
v_gene: TRBV7-8; abundance: NA; j_gene: TRBJ2-3; d_gene: NA; CDR3nt: TGTGCCAGCAGCTCGAGGGGGGGCTTCACAGATACGCAGTATTTT; CDR3aa: CASSSRGGFTDTQYF
v_gene: TRBV4-3; abundance: NA; j_gene: TRBJ2-7; d_gene: NA; CDR3nt: TGCGCCAGCAGCCAAGTTCAGGGGTGGTCCTACGAGCAGTACTTC; CDR3aa: CASSQVQGWSYEQYF
v_gene: TRBV10-3; abundance: NA; j_gene: TRBJ2-5; d_gene: NA; CDR3nt: TGTGCCATCAGTACAGGGCAAGAGACCCAGTACTTC; CDR3aa: CAISTGQETQYF
v_gene: TRBV18; abundance: once; j_gene: TRBJ1-1; d_gene: TRBD1; CDR3nt: TGTGCCAGCTCCCCGGCAGAATTCGGACAGGGAGCATCTGAAGCTTTCTTT; CDR3aa: CASSPAEFGQGASEAFF
v_gene: TRBV13; abundance: once; j_gene: TRBJ2-3; d_gene: TRBD2; CDR3nt: TGTGCCAGCAGCCCTGGGTTTCGGGGGGGAGCAGATACGCAGTATTTT; CDR3aa: CASSPGFRGGADTQYF
v_gene: TRBV6-5; abundance: NA; j_gene: TRBJ1-2; d_gene: NA; CDR3nt: TGTGCCAGCAGTCAAACACAGGGATCCTATGGCTACACCTTC; CDR3aa: CASSQTQGSYGYTF
v_gene: TRBV6-5; abundance: NA; j_gene: TRBJ2-7; d_gene: NA; CDR3nt: TGTGCCAGCAGTTTCCACAGGGACTACTACGAGCAGTACTTC; CDR3aa: CASSFHRDYYEQYF
v_gene: TRBV18; abundance: NA; j_gene: TRBJ2-2; d_gene: TRBD2; CDR3nt: TGTGCCAGCTCTCTCACTAGCGGGGGTAACACCGGGGAGCTGTTTTTT; CDR3aa: CASSLTSGGNTGELFF
v_gene: TRBV5-1; abundance: NA; j_gene: TRBJ1-2; d_gene: TRBD1; CDR3nt: TGCGCCAGCAGCTGGGGGGACAGGTTCTATGGCTACACCTTC; CDR3aa: CASSWGDRFYGYTF
v_gene: TRBV15; abundance: NA; j_gene: TRBJ1-3; d_gene: NA; CDR3nt: TGTGCCACCAGCAGAGATCGGGGGACTGGAAACACCATATATTTT; CDR3aa: CATSRDRGTGNTIYF
v_gene: TRBV4-3; abundance: NA; j_gene: TRBJ1-4; d_gene: NA; CDR3nt: TGCGCCAGCAGCCAAGGAGGGCCAGCTAATGAAAAACTGTTTTTT; CDR3aa: CASSQGGPANEKLFF
v_gene: TRBV24-1; abundance: NA; j_gene: TRBJ2-2; d_gene: TRBD2; CDR3nt: TGTGCCACCAGTGAGAGCGGGGGGGCCCCCGGGGAGCTGTTTTTT; CDR3aa: CATSESGGAPGELFF
v_gene: TRBV4-1; abundance: NA; j_gene: TRBJ2-7; d_gene: TRBD1; CDR3nt: TGCGCCAGCAGCCAGAAACAGGGGAACTCATACGAGCAGTACTTC; CDR3aa: CASSQKQGNSYEQYF
v_gene: TRBV9; abundance: once; j_gene: TRBJ2-7; d_gene: TRBD1; CDR3nt: TGTGCCAGCAGCGTAGAACAGGGGTACGAGCAGTACTTC; CDR3aa: CASSVEQGYEQYF
v_gene: TRBV24-1; abundance: NA; j_gene: TRBJ1-2; d_gene: NA; CDR3nt: TGTGCCACCAGTCAGGGTTCGAACTATGGCTACACCTTC; CDR3aa: CATSQGSNYGYTF
v_gene: TRBV19; abundance: NA; j_gene: TRBJ1-5; d_gene: TRBD1; CDR3nt: TGTGCCAGTACCTTGGGACAGGGGCCAGGTCAGCCCCAGCATTTT; CDR3aa: CASTLGQGPGQPQHF
v_gene: TRBV11-2; abundance: NA; j_gene: TRBJ2-1; d_gene: NA; CDR3nt: TGTGCCAGCAGCTTAGTAGGGACACCGGCCCATGAGCAGTTCTTC; CDR3aa: CASSLVGTPAHEQFF
v_gene: TRBV2; abundance: NA; j_gene: TRBJ1-1; d_gene: NA; CDR3nt: TGTGCCAGCAGTGAAGGGTGGGCAGAAGCTTTCTTT; CDR3aa: CASSEGWAEAFF
v_gene: TRBV7-2; abundance: NA; j_gene: TRBJ2-5; d_gene: TRBD1; CDR3nt: TGTGCCAGCAGTTTTTCAGGGGGCATGGGAGAGACCCAGTACTTC; CDR3aa: CASSFSGGMGETQYF
v_gene: TRBV19; abundance: NA; j_gene: TRBJ2-1; d_gene: TRBD2; CDR3nt: TGTGCCAGTAGTTATAAGGGACTAGCGGAGTACAATGAGCAGTTCTTC; CDR3aa: CASSYKGLAEYNEQFF
v_gene: TRBV18; abundance: NA; j_gene: TRBJ1-5; d_gene: TRBD1; CDR3nt: TGTGCCAGCTCGCCCCAGGGGGACAATCAGCCCCAGCATTTT; CDR3aa: CASSPQGDNQPQHF
v_gene: TRBV4-1; abundance: NA; j_gene: TRBJ1-5; d_gene: TRBD1; CDR3nt: TGCGCCAGCAGCCAAACTACCCTAGACAGGGGGCTAGGGCAGCCCCAGCATTTT; CDR3aa: CASSQTTLDRGLGQPQHF
v_gene: TRBV11-2; abundance: NA; j_gene: TRBJ1-2; d_gene: TRBD1; CDR3nt: TGTGCCAGCAGCTTAGCTTCGGACAGGGTAGGGTATGGCTACACCTTC; CDR3aa: CASSLASDRVGYGYTF
v_gene: TRBV7-2; abundance: NA; j_gene: TRBJ2-5; d_gene: TRBD1; CDR3nt: TGTGCCAGCAGCCTCCGACAGGGAGTTATCTTGGAGACCCAGTACTTC; CDR3aa: CASSLRQGVILETQYF
v_gene: TRBV3-1/TRBV3-2; abundance: NA; j_gene: TRBJ2-3; d_gene: TRBD2; CDR3nt: TGTGCCAGCAGCCAAGATGTGGCTAGCGGGAGCACAGATACGCAGTATTTT; CDR3aa: CASSQDVASGSTDTQYF
v_gene: TRBV12-3/TRBV12-4; abundance: NA; j_gene: TRBJ2-5; d_gene: NA; CDR3nt: TGTGCCAGCAGTTTACGGGAGAAGACCCAGTACTTC; CDR3aa: CASSLREKTQYF
v_gene: TRBV5-4; abundance: NA; j_gene: TRBJ2-5; d_gene: NA; CDR3nt: TGTGCCAGCAGCTTACCCGGGCAAGAGACCCAGTACTTC; CDR3aa: CASSLPGQETQYF
v_gene: TRBV7-2; abundance: NA; j_gene: TRBJ2-5; d_gene: TRBD1; CDR3nt: TGTGCCAGCAGCTTGGGCAGGGGGCGCTCAGAGACCCAGTACTTC; CDR3aa: CASSLGRGRSETQYF
v_gene: TRBV5-6; abundance: NA; j_gene: TRBJ1-2; d_gene: NA; CDR3nt: TGTGCCAGCAGCCGAAGACTGGGGCAGATTGGCTACACCTTC; CDR3aa: CASSRRLGQIGYTF
v_gene: TRBV6-5; abundance: NA; j_gene: TRBJ2-1; d_gene: TRBD1; CDR3nt: TGTGCCAGCAGTTACCCTGGACAGGGGGCCCTTGATGAGCAGTTCTTC; CDR3aa: CASSYPGQGALDEQFF
v_gene: TRBV5-6; abundance: NA; j_gene: TRBJ2-2; d_gene: TRBD1; CDR3nt: TGTGCCAGCAGCTTGGGGGGACAGTTTAACCCCGGGGAGCTGTTTTTT; CDR3aa: CASSLGGQFNPGELFF
v_gene: TRBV19; abundance: once; j_gene: TRBJ1-1; d_gene: TRBD1; CDR3nt: TGTGCCAGTAGTCCCCACGGACAGGGGACGCGGACTGAAGCTTTCTTT; CDR3aa: CASSPHGQGTRTEAFF
v_gene: TRBV4-2; abundance: NA; j_gene: TRBJ1-4; d_gene: TRBD1; CDR3nt: TGTGCCAGCAGCCAAGAGGGACAGCTGGGTGAAAAACTGTTTTTT; CDR3aa: CASSQEGQLGEKLFF
v_gene: TRBV11-2; abundance: NA; j_gene: TRBJ1-2; d_gene: TRBD1; CDR3nt: TGTGCCAGCAGCCCGTTGGGTGGACAGGGACGTGGCTACACCTTC; CDR3aa: CASSPLGGQGRGYTF